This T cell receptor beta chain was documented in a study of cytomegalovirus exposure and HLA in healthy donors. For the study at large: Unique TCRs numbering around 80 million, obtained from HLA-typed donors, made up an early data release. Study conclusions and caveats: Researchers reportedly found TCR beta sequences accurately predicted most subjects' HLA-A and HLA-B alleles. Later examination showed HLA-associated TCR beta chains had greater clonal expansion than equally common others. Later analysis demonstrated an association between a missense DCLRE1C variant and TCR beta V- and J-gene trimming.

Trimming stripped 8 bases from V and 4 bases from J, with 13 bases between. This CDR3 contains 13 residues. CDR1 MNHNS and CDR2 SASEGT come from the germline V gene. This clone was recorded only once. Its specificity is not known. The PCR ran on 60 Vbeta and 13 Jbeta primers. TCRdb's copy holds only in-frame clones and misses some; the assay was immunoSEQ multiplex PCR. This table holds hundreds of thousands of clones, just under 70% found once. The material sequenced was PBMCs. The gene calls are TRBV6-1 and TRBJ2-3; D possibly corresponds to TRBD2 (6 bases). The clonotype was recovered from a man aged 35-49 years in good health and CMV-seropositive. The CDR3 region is CASGRTPPDTQYF. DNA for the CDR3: TGTGCCAGCGGGAGGACACCGCCAGATACGCAGTATTTT.